This paragraph covers one T cell receptor (beta chain) sequence. Its cognate antigen is unknown. The sample originates from a study of T cell responses to AZD1222 COVID-19 vaccine. Sequencing was performed with immunoSEQ multiplex PCR; in TCRdb, only in-frame clones are kept and a portion is missing. Of about 140,000 clones detected, more than 85% appear once; the ten largest clones hold 3% to 4%. Overall study results and limits: Increases in Spike-specific TCR breadth and depth were seen after two AZD1222 doses. Every sample of the repertoires postdated the peak T cell response. Clonal diversity may have been underestimated in mostly white British donors. Unmutated variant regions are reportedly targeted by nearly half of spike-specific TCRs.

The TCR sequence derives from an adult who received the AZD1222 COVID-19 vaccine. Sequences were derived from peripheral blood, sampled 28 days after the second AZD1222 dose.

The CDR3, as DNA: TGTGCCAGCAGCCTGGAGCGGGACGGCTACGAGCAGTACTTC. This encodes CASSLERDGYEQYF. This sequence joins TRBV5-4 and TRBJ2-7, with TRBD2 matching 7 bases. The germline gives CDR1 SGHNT, CDR2 YYREEE (reference sequence). V lost 4 bases to trimming and J lost 3 bases; unmatched junction nucleotides: 7. The CDR3 sequence is 14 residues long.